This note documents a single TCR beta chain sequence. Its matching antigen is unknown. There are 15 residues in the CDR3. Germline V lookup: CDR1 LGHNA, CDR2 YSLEER. Deletions cut 5 bases from V and 0 bases from J, with 8 bases between. This record comes from a study of T cell responses to AZD1222 COVID-19 vaccine. The study, taken as a whole, reports: Repertoires were collected only later (after the peak T cell response had occurred). Targets within unmutated variant regions were reportedly found for nearly half of spike-specific TCRs.

The method was immunoSEQ multiplex PCR; TCRdb's version includes in-frame clones alone and lacks a portion of them. The table records some 130,000 clones, 93% of them present only once. This rearrangement joins TRBV4-3 to TRBJ2-6; D is unresolved. The source was peripheral blood, collected on day 0 of AZD1222 vaccination. This TCR derives from an adult in good health. CDR3 sequence reads: CASSTRSSGANVLTF. The DNA for the CDR3 is TGCGCCAGCAGCACGCGGAGCTCTGGGGCCAACGTCCTGACTTTC.